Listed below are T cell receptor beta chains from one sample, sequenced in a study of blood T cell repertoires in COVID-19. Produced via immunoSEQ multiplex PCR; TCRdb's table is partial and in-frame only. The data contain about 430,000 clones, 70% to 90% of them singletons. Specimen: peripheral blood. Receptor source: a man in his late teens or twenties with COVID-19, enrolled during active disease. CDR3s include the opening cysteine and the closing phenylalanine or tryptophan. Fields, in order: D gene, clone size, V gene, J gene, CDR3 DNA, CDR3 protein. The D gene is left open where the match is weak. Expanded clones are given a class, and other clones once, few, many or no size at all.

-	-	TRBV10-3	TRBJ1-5	TGTGCCATCAGTGAGTCGACGGGACAGCCCCAGCATTTT	CAISESTGQPQHF
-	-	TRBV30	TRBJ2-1	TGTGCCTGGAGTAACAGGGAAAGTGAGCAGTTCTTC	CAWSNRESEQFF
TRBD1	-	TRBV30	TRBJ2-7	TGTGCCTGGAGTGTAGGGGGCCCACCATTTCCCTCGTGGGAGCAGTACTTC	CAWSVGGPPFPSWEQYF
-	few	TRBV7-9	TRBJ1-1	TGTGCCAGCAGCTCGATACCCAGGCCCCACACTGAAGCTTTCTTT	CASSSIPRPHTEAFF
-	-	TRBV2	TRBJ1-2	TGTGCCAGCAGGATAGGGAGCTATGGCTACACCTTC	CASRIGSYGYTF
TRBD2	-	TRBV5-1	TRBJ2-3	TGCGCCAGCAGCTTGGGCGGGGGTAGTCACACAGATACGCAGTATTTT	CASSLGGGSHTDTQYF
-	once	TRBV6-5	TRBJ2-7	TGTGCCAGCAGACCTACTAGAGAGGGTCGGCAGTACTTC	CASRPTREGRQYF
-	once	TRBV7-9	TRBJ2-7	TGTGCCAGCAGCTTAGTCAGTTACGAGCAGTACTTC	CASSLVSYEQYF
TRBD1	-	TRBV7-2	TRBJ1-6	TGTGCCAGCAGCCAAGGAGGGACAGGAGGTTCACCCCTCCACTTT	CASSQGGTGGSPLHF
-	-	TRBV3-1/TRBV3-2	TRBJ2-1	TGTGCCAGCAGCCAAATGATCGGGAACAATGAGCAGTTCTTC	CASSQMIGNNEQFF
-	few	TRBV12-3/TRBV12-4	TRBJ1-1	TGTGCCAGCAGTTTACCGGGGGGTATTGAAGCTTTCTTT	CASSLPGGIEAFF
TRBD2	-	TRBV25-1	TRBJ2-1	TGTGCCAGCAGTTCGCTAGGGACTAGTGGTTTCGGTGAGCAGTTCTTC	CASSSLGTSGFGEQFF
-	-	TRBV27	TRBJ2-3	TGTGCCAGCTTCCGCGACAGACCCACAGATACGCAGTATTTT	CASFRDRPTDTQYF
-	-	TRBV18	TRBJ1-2	TGTGCCAGCTCAAGCCGGGACAAGGGCTACACCTTC	CASSSRDKGYTF
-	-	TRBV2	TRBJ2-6	TGTGCCAGCAGTGTGGGAGCTGGGGCCAACGTCCTGACTTTC	CASSVGAGANVLTF
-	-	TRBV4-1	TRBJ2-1	TGCGCCAGCAGCCAAGAAATCCGGGGGACCCTCTACAATGAGCAGTTCTTC	CASSQEIRGTLYNEQFF
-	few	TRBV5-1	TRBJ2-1	TGCGCCAGCAGCTTGGATGGTAGCGGCTCCTACAATGAGCAGTTCTTC	CASSLDGSGSYNEQFF
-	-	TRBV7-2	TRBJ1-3	TGTGCCAGCAGCCGCTTGCTAGGAAACACCATATATTTT	CASSRLLGNTIYF
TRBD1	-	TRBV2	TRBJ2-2	TGTGCCAGCCGGGACAGGGATTTACCCGGGGAGCTGTTTTTT	CASRDRDLPGELFF
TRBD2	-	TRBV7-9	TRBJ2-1	TGTGCCGCAGGACTAGCGGTCCGTGAGCAGTTCTTC	CAAGLAVREQFF
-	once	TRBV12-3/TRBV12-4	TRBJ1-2	TGTGCCAGCAGTTTACGGGGGGATGGCTACACCTTC	CASSLRGDGYTF
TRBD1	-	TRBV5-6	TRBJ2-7	TGTGCCAGCAGCTTGGCCTCCGGGACAGGGGTCTACGAGCAGTACTTC	CASSLASGTGVYEQYF
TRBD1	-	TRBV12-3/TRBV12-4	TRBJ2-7	TGTGCCAGCAGTCAGGCACAGGGGACGGGGCAGTACTTC	CASSQAQGTGQYF
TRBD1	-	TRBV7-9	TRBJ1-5	TGTGCCAGCAGCCCCGGACAGGGGGCCCATCAGCCCCAGCATTTT	CASSPGQGAHQPQHF
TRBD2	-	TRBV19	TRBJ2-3	TGTGCCAGTAGGGGATTCACTAGCGGGGGCGAAGCGGGAGATACGCAGTATTTT	CASRGFTSGGEAGDTQYF
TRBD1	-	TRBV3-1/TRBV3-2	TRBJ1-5	TGTGCCAGCAGCCAGGGGGAGGTGGGGACAGGAGCCTATAGCAATCAGCCCCAGCATTTT	CASSQGEVGTGAYSNQPQHF
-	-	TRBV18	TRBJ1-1	TGTGCCAGCTCGCCCCCTATGAACACTGAAGCTTTCTTT	CASSPPMNTEAFF
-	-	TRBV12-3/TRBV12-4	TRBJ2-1	TGTGCCAGCAGCCCTCACAACAATGAGCAGTTCTTC	CASSPHNNEQFF
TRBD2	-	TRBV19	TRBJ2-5	TGTGCCAGTAGTACCGGACTAGCGGGAGTTTTAGAGACCCAGTACTTC	CASSTGLAGVLETQYF
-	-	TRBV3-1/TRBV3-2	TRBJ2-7	TGTGCCAGCAGCCAAGATAACAAACCCTACGAGCAGTACTTC	CASSQDNKPYEQYF
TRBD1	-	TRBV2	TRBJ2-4	TGTGCCAGCAGCCAAGGACAGGGGGTCGTAAACATTCAGTACTTC	CASSQGQGVVNIQYF
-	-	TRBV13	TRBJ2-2	TGTGCCAGCAGCTTAGGGAGGGCGATAACCGGGGAGCTGTTTTTT	CASSLGRAITGELFF
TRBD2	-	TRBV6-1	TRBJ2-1	TGTGCCAGCAGTGAAGTAGCGGGGGGTGAGCAGTTCTTC	CASSEVAGGEQFF
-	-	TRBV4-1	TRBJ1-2	TGCGCCAGCAGCCAAGCGGGGGGCGACTATGGCTACACCTTC	CASSQAGGDYGYTF
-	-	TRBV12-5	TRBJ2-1	TGTGCTAGTGGTTTGGCGGCAGGGGGGTACAATGAGCAGTTCTTC	CASGLAAGGYNEQFF
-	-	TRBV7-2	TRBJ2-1	TGTGCCAGCAGCAACCGGGACGGGACTTTCCAGTTCTTC	CASSNRDGTFQFF